This T cell receptor (beta chain) was recovered during a study of beta chain features in type 1 diabetes. Study-level results: TCRB CDR3s from Type 1 diabetes patients were moderately but significantly shorter in all four CD4+ subsets. It was possible that PCR favored shorter templates, equally so in patients and controls.

The whole isolated RNA underwent reverse transcription, so sequencing captured expressed TCRB transcripts. Naive, central memory and regulatory T cell samples averaged about 3.57 million reads. TCRdb's table, derived via immunoSEQ multiplex PCR, lists solely in-frame clones and lacks some. The table includes around 690,000 clones, around 12% detected once. Germline CDR1 and CDR2: MDHEN and SYDVKM. The CDR3 length is 14 residues. V was pared by 10 bases and J by 3 bases, with 9 bases of the junction left unmatched. Regarding this clone: Its specificity is unknown.

Sequencing was performed on naive CD4+ T cells from blood. The chain links TRBV28 to TRBJ1-5; 7 bases align to TRBD1. This TCR came from a man younger than 45 with type 1 diabetes. CDR3 bases: TGTGCCACTTTTGAGGGGGCCTTCAATCAGCCCCAGCATTTT. Protein: CATFEGAFNQPQHF.